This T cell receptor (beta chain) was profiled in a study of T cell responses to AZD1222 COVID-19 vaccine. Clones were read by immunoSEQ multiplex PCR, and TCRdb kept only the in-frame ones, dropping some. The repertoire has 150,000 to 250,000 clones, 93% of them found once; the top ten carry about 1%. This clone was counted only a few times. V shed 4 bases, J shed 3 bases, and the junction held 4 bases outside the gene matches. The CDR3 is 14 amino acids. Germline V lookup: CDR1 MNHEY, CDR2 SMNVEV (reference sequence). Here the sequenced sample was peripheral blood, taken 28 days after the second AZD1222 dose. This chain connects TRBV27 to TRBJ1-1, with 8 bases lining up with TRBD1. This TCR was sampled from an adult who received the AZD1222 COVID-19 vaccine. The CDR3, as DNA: TGTGCCAGCAGTTATGAGACAGGGGACACTGAAGCTTTCTTT. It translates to CASSYETGDTEAFF.